This T cell receptor (beta chain) was identified during a study of CD8 T cells in ankylosing spondylitis. Findings and caveats of the study: One TCR beta motif, made up of roughly eight highly homologous variants, appeared characteristic of ankylosing spondylitis blood.

TCRdb recomputed calls from the 5' RACE reads with MiXCR, one row per CDR3 protein. In the table there are fewer than 550,000 distinct CDR3 sequences, approximately 5% of which are singletons. This clonotype has a count of ten or more. Its antigen is not known. Germline V gene sequence: CDR1 SGDLS, CDR2 YYNGEE. The CDR3 extends over 17 amino acids. V shed 3 bases and J shed 3 bases, with 21 bases lying between them. The material sequenced was blood, either unsorted or a sorted T cell fraction (not recorded which). The rearrangement joins TRBV9 to TRBJ1-1; possible D gene TRBD1, 5 bases. The receptor's source is a male donor with ankylosing spondylitis. The CDR3 bases are TGTGCCAGCAGCGCTTCAGGTAGGGGCTATTTGTACACTGAAGCTTTCTTT. Its translation: CASSASGRGYLYTEAFF.